This T cell receptor beta chain was found in a study of T-cell reconstitution after alpha-beta-depleted transplantation in children. The ends were cut back, 0 bases at V and 7 bases at J, with 10 bases in the middle. The germline gives CDR1 MNHEY, CDR2 SVGAGI. This CDR3 comprises 15 residues. Unique molecular identifiers were used in preparing the TCRbeta library. TCRdb called the PCR reads again in MiXCR, with one record for every CDR3 protein. Of about 870,000 distinct CDR3 sequences listed, roughly 15% are singletons. The receptor was isolated from a male patient younger than 18 who had a stem cell transplant for acute lymphoblastic leukemia, so the T cells may come from the graft donor. Sequenced here: PBMCs, mostly from graft donor cells, sampled 360 days after TCRalphabeta/CD19-depleted stem cell transplant. The chain uses TRBV6-5 and TRBJ1-6; no clear D. In DNA, the CDR3 is TGTGCCAGCAGTTACTCCTGGCGGATCAATTCACCCCTCCACTTT. This codes for CASSYSWRINSPLHF.